This passage covers 25 T cell receptor beta chains from one sample sequenced in a study of blood T cell repertoires in COVID-19. Generated by immunoSEQ multiplex PCR, the TCRdb table keeps only in-frame clones and is missing some. The sample records about 170,000 clones, around four fifths being singletons. Sequenced sample: peripheral blood. The source is a man aged 65 to 85 with acute or convalescent COVID-19.

The rearrangement uses TRBV6-5 and TRBJ2-7, with 14 bases identical to TRBD2. V lost 10 bases to trimming and J lost 2 bases; unmatched junction nucleotides: 4. CDR1 is MNHEY and CDR2 is SVGAGI in the germline V gene. This CDR3 spans 14 amino acids. The CDR3 protein is CATKTSGRAYEQYF. As DNA, the CDR3 is TGTGCCACAAAGACTAGCGGGAGGGCCTACGAGCAGTACTTC.

This clone was seen a few times. The chain has TRBV18 and TRBJ2-1; tentatively, D is TRBD1 (6 bases). V gave up 2 bases and J gave up 6 bases, with 20 bases separating them. This CDR3 comprises 17 residues. Germline CDR1 reads KGHSH; CDR2 reads LQKENI. CDR3 DNA: TGTGCCAGCTCACCAACGGCAGGGGCCAAGGTGGGCAATGAGCAGTTCTTC. As protein: CASSPTAGAKVGNEQFF.

The chain uses TRBV5-5 and TRBJ2-7, with D perhaps TRBD2 (5 bases). V was pared by 4 bases and J by 0 bases, with 14 bases between. The CDR3 is 15 amino acids. Looked up from germline, CDR1 is SGHKS and CDR2 is YYEKEE (reference sequence). DNA of the CDR3: TGTGCCAGCAGCGGCTCCGGGATTTTCTCCTACGAGCAGTACTTC. Amino acids: CASSGSGIFSYEQYF.

This sequence joins TRBV5-1 and TRBJ1-1, with D possibly matching TRBD1 (6 bases). V was pared by 3 bases and J by 4 bases, with 10 bases between. The CDR3 is 13 amino acids. CDR1 and CDR2 (germline): SGHRS, YFSETQ. CDR3 protein: CASSSQGRTEAFF. The CDR3 region has the DNA TGCGCCAGCAGCTCACAGGGCCGCACTGAAGCTTTCTTT.

The V gene is TRBV10-3, the J gene TRBJ1-2, with 10 bases that match TRBD1. Looked up from germline, CDR1 is ENHRY and CDR2 is SYGVKD. This CDR3 region has 16 residues. V dropped 0 bases and J dropped 2; count of bases not matched to a gene: 3. As DNA, the CDR3 is TGTGCCATCAGTGAGTCAAGGACAGGGGGGAACTATGGCTACACCTTC. This translates into CAISESRTGGNYGYTF.

This sequence joins TRBV10-3 and TRBJ1-5; tentative D call: TRBD1 (6 bases). Germline values: CDR1 ENHRY, CDR2 SYGVKD. CDR3 size: 16 residues. V lost 2 bases, J lost 6 bases, and 17 bases lay in between. CDR3 amino acids: CAISEAETGVGQPQHF. CDR3 bases: TGTGCCATCAGTGAGGCAGAGACAGGAGTAGGTCAGCCCCAGCATTTT.

The chain is built from TRBV27 and TRBJ1-5; D unresolved. The CDR3 is made up of 14 amino acids. CDR1 and CDR2 from the germline V gene are MNHEY and SMNVEV (reference sequence). V lost 2 bases and J 3 bases, leaving 8 bases between the germline ends. In nucleotides, the CDR3 is TGTGCCAGCAGTTTAGGTCAGGACAATCAGCCCCAGCATTTT. As protein: CASSLGQDNQPQHF.

Comments on this clone: Different DNA sequences within this sample yield the same CDR3. The chain carries TRBV5-1 and TRBJ1-1; weak D call: TRBD1 (6 bases). Germline CDR1 is SGHRS and CDR2 is YFSETQ. V lost 4 bases, J lost 2 bases, and 9 bases lay in between. The CDR3 runs 13 residues. The CDR3 protein is CASSIQGNTEAFF. CDR3 DNA sequence: TGCGCCAGCAGCATACAGGGTAACACTGAAGCTTTCTTT.

The chain has TRBV9 and TRBJ2-3, with D perhaps TRBD2 (6 bases). Trimming cost V 2 bases and J 0 bases, with 13 bases left between them. The CDR3 consists of 16 residues. The germline V gene encodes CDR1 SGDLS and CDR2 YYNGEE. In DNA form, the CDR3 reads TGTGCCAGCAGCGTTGCGGCGGGACGTAGCACAGATACGCAGTATTTT. It specifies CASSVAAGRSTDTQYF. The full variable domain, with the rest looked up from reference TRBV9 and TRBJ2-3, is DSGVTQTPKHLITATGQRVTLRCSPRSGDLSVYWYQQSLDQGLQFLIQYYNGEERAKGNILERFSAQQFPDLHSELNLSSLELGDSALYFCASSVAAGRSTDTQYFGPGTRLTVL.

J is TRBJ1-1 and V is TRBV7-9; the D is unclear. Germline loops: CDR1 SEHNR, CDR2 FQNEAQ (reference sequence). Trimming took off 1 base at V and 10 bases at J, with 10 bases between the two ends. CDR3 length: 12 amino acids. The DNA for the CDR3 is TGTGCCAGCAGCTTAGGCGGGGTTGGAGCTTTCTTT. Its protein product is CASSLGGVGAFF. Drawing the rest from reference TRBV7-9 and TRBJ1-1, the complete variable domain is DTGVSQNPRHKITKRGQNVTFRCDPISEHNRLYWYRQTLGQGPEFLTYFQNEAQLEKSRLLSDRFSAERPKGSFSTLEIQRTEQGDSAMYLCASSLGGVGAFFGQGTRLTVV.

CDR3 loop: CASSIREETQYF. CDR3 bases: TGTGCCAGCAGCATTAGGGAGGAGACCCAGTACTTC. This chain connects TRBV14 to TRBJ2-5, with D possibly TRBD2 on 5 matching bases. Trimming shortened V by 5 bases and J by 5 bases, and 9 bases separated the two germline ends. Germline V gene data show CDR1 as SGHDN and CDR2 as FVKESK. The length of the CDR3 is 12 residues.

This sequence joins TRBV7-6 and TRBJ1-2; 7 positions match TRBD1. Unmatched junction bases numbered 10, after V lost 3 bases and J lost 6 bases. Germline-derived CDR1 and CDR2 are SGHVS and FNYEAQ. This CDR3 contains 15 residues. The CDR3 spells CASSLTGDSSHGYTF. DNA for the CDR3: TGTGCCAGCAGCTTGACCGGGGACAGCAGTCATGGCTACACCTTC. Together with reference TRBV7-6 and TRBJ1-2, the CDR3 gives the full variable domain: GAGVSQSPRYKVTKRGQDVALRCDPISGHVSLYWYRQALGQGPEFLTYFNYEAQQDKSGLPNDRFSAERPEGSISTLTIQRTEQRDSAMYRCASSLTGDSSHGYTFGSGTRLTVV.

This rearrangement joins TRBV5-1 to TRBJ2-2; 10 bases align to TRBD1. CDR3 length: 18 amino acids. V gave up 5 bases and J gave up 7 bases; unmatched junction bases: 17. CDR1 and CDR2 from the germline V gene are SGHRS and YFSETQ. The CDR3 region is CASRGVPTGGAGGGELFF. The CDR3 nucleotides are TGCGCCAGCAGAGGCGTACCGACAGGGGGCGCTGGTGGCGGGGAGCTGTTTTTT.

The chain recombines TRBV4-2 with TRBJ2-7, with TRBD2 identical over 7 bases. CDR1 and CDR2 (germline): LGHNA, YNFKEQ. The CDR3 consists of 18 residues. V trimming: 0 bases; J trimming: 4 bases; junction bases outside the gene matches: 15. The CDR3 sequence: CASSQDYFSGEGRYEQYF. The CDR3 DNA reads TGTGCCAGCAGCCAAGATTATTTCTCGGGGGAGGGCCGTTACGAGCAGTACTTC.

This clone was counted only a few times. V and J are TRBV6-2 or TRBV6-3 and TRBJ2-7, with 8 positions matching TRBD2. Germline V lookup: CDR1 MNHEY, CDR2 SVGEGT. CDR3 length: 14 residues. V trimming: 4 bases; J trimming: 1 base; junction bases outside the gene matches: 3. The CDR3 DNA reads TGTGCCAGCAGTTTGGGACTAGTTTCCTACGAGCAGTACTTC. This translates into CASSLGLVSYEQYF.

The chain uses TRBV6-5 and TRBJ2-1; 11 positions agree with TRBD1. The CDR3 is 16 residues long. Per the germline V gene, CDR1 is MNHEY and CDR2 is SVGAGI. V shed 4 bases, J shed 5 bases, and the junction held 7 bases outside the gene matches. DNA of the CDR3: TGTGCCAGCAGTTCCGGGACAGGGGGGGTGGACAATGAGCAGTTCTTC. Protein: CASSSGTGGVDNEQFF.

V and J are TRBV4-3 and TRBJ2-1; 12 positions match TRBD2. Germline assignment: CDR1 LGHNA and CDR2 YSLEER. After removal of 1 base from V and 13 bases from J, the junction contained 8 bases not matched to a gene. This CDR3 region has 15 residues. Here the CDR3 DNA reads TGCGCCAGCAGCCAAGGACTAGCGGGAGCTCCAAACCAGTTCTTC. This translates into CASSQGLAGAPNQFF.

The chain couples TRBV7-8 to TRBJ1-4; 7 nucleotides agree with TRBD1. There are 17 residues in the CDR3. With V trimmed by 2 bases and J by 0 bases, 6 bases remained unmatched. Germline CDR1 and CDR2: SGHVS and FQNEAQ. The CDR3 loop reads CASSLPTGEATNEKLFF. The CDR3 bases are TGTGCCAGCAGCTTACCCACAGGGGAGGCAACTAATGAAAAACTGTTTTTT.

There are a few counts of this clone. V and J are TRBV3-1 (or the pseudogene TRBV3-2) and TRBJ1-5; 12 bases align to TRBD1. This CDR3 is built from 15 residues. The V segment lost 3 bases and the J segment 7 bases; nucleotides outside the gene matches: 4. The germline V gene has CDR1 LGHDT and CDR2 YNNKEL (reference sequence). DNA of the CDR3: TGTGCCAGCAGCCAGACCGGGACAGGGGGCCAGCCCCAGCATTTT. It is translated as CASSQTGTGGQPQHF.

This chain connects TRBV3-1 (or the pseudogene TRBV3-2) to TRBJ2-2; TRBD1 agrees at 8 bases. The ends lost 1 base at V and 3 bases at J; junction bases unmatched: 7. This CDR3 spans 17 amino acids. CDR1 is LGHDT and CDR2 is YNNKEL in the germline V gene (reference sequence). The CDR3 loop is CASSQVRRQGYTGELFF. The CDR3 DNA reads TGTGCCAGCAGCCAAGTCCGCAGACAGGGGTACACCGGGGAGCTGTTTTTT.

The chain carries TRBV19 and TRBJ1-4; D not certain. The CDR3 is 14 residues long. Germline V CDR1 and CDR2: LNHDA, SQIVND (reference sequence). The V gene lost 2 bases and the J gene lost 3 bases, with 7 bases spanning the gap. The CDR3 coding sequence is TGTGCCAGTAGTATAACAGCCTCTAATGAAAAACTGTTTTTT. It translates to CASSITASNEKLFF.

This clone was observed many times. At the DNA level, this CDR3 is encoded by other sequences in the same sample as well. The chain recombines TRBV9 with TRBJ1-3, with TRBD1 matching 7 bases. The germline V gene has CDR1 SGDLS and CDR2 YYNGEE. The CDR3 length is 14 residues. V gave up 3 bases and J gave up 0 bases; unmatched junction bases: 0. CDR3 sequence reads: CASSEGASGNTIYF. The CDR3 bases are TGTGCCAGCAGCGAGGGGGCCTCTGGAAACACCATATATTTT.

This clone was counted ten times or more. The chain is built from TRBV28 and TRBJ2-1; 14 positions match TRBD2. Per germline, CDR1 MDHEN and CDR2 SYDVKM. V shed 6 bases and J 7 bases; nucleotides not matched to a gene: 2. The CDR3 has 14 residues. The CDR3 here is CASRRLAGGNEQFF. CDR3 bases: TGTGCCAGCAGGCGACTAGCGGGGGGGAATGAGCAGTTCTTC.

The V and J genes are TRBV15 and TRBJ2-1, with TRBD1 matching over 8 bases. V lost 6 bases and J lost 5; bases outside the gene matches: 9. The germline CDR1 and CDR2 sequences are LNHNV and YYDKDF (reference sequence). This CDR3 is 15 amino acids long. The DNA for the CDR3 is TGTGCCACCAGGATGGACAGGGTGAAAGACAATGAGCAGTTCTTC. It codes for CATRMDRVKDNEQFF.

This clone showed up just once. V is TRBV7-2 and J is TRBJ2-2; TRBD2 might be the D (6 bases). V shed 2 bases and J shed 6 bases, with 10 bases lying between them. The CDR3 length is 14 residues. Germline V gives CDR1 SGHTA, CDR2 FQGNSA. The CDR3 loop reads CASSLNRESGELFF. The DNA for the CDR3 is TGTGCCAGCAGCTTAAATCGGGAGTCCGGGGAGCTGTTTTTT. The full variable domain, its missing parts supplied by reference TRBV7-2 and TRBJ2-2, is GAGVSQSPSNKVTEKGKDVELRCDPISGHTALYWYRQSLGQGLEFLIYFQGNSAPDKSGLPSDRFSAERTGGSVSTLTIQRTQQEDSAVYLCASSLNRESGELFFGEGSRLTVL.